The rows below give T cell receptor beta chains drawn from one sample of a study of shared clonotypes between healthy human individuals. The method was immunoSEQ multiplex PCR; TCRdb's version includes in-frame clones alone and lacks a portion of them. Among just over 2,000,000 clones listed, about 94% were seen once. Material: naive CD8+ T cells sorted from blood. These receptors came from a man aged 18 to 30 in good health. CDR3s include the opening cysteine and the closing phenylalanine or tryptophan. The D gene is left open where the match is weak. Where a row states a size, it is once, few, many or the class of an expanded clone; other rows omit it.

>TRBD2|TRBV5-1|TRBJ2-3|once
TGCGCCAGCAGCTTAAGCGGGGGGTTTAACACAGATACGCAGTATTTT
CASSLSGGFNTDTQYF
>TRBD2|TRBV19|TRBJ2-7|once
TGTGCCAGTAGTATTTCGGCTAGCGGGGTCTACGAGCAGTACTTC
CASSISASGVYEQYF
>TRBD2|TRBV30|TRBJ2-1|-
TGTGCCTGGAGTGGTAGCGGGAGGCCCTCCTACAATGAGCAGTTCTTC
CAWSGSGRPSYNEQFF
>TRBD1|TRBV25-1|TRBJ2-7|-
TGTGCCAGCAGTGAATTGAGACAGGGAGTGCGGGAGCAGTACTTC
CASSELRQGVREQYF
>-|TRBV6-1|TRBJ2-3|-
TGTGCCAGCAGTGGACTCCAGGACGTCACAGATACGCAGTATTTT
CASSGLQDVTDTQYF
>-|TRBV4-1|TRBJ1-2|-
TGCGCCAGCAGCCAAGATCGGTCAGAGGAATTCGGTGTAAACTATGGCTACACCTTC
CASSQDRSEEFGVNYGYTF
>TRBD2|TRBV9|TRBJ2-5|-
TGTGCCAGCAGCGTAGGTGGTAGCGGGATCCAAGAGACCCAGTACTTC
CASSVGGSGIQETQYF
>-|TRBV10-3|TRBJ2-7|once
TGTGCCATCAGTCTCGGATCCTACGAGCAGTACTTC
CAISLGSYEQYF
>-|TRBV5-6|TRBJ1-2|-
TGTGCCAGCAGCTTCTCCCATGGCTACACCTTC
CASSFSHGYTF
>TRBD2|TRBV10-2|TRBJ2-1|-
TGCGCCAGCAGCTACTCTGCGGGGGGGATGGATGAGCAGTTCTTC
CASSYSAGGMDEQFF
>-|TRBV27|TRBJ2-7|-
TGTGCCAGCAGTTTGGTAAGGGGGGCCTACGAGCAGTACTTC
CASSLVRGAYEQYF
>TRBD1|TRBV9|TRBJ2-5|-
TGTGCCAGCAGCTTCAGGGGGAGCCTTCAAGAGACCCAGTACTTC
CASSFRGSLQETQYF
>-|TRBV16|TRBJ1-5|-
TGTGCCAGCAGCCAATTAGGAGGTATCCGGCCCCAGCATTTT
CASSQLGGIRPQHF
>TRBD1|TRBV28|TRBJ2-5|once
TGTGCCAGCAGTACCTACAGGGGGCTTGAGACCCAGTACTTC
CASSTYRGLETQYF
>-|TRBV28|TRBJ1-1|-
TGTGCCAGCAGTTTTGAAGTGGTAGGGACTGAAGCTTTCTTT
CASSFEVVGTEAFF
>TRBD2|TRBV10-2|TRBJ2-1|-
TGCGCCAGCAATCTAGCGGGAGGGGATTACAATGAGCAGTTCTTC
CASNLAGGDYNEQFF
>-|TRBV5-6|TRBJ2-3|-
TGTGCCAGCAGCTTCTTCACGGGGGATACGCAGTATTTT
CASSFFTGDTQYF
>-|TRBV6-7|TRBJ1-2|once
TGTGCCAGCAGTTACTCGGTGGGTGGCTACACCTTC
CASSYSVGGYTF
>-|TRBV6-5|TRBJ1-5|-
TGTGCCACTACCTGGGACAATTATAGCAATCAGCCCCAGCATTTT
CATTWDNYSNQPQHF
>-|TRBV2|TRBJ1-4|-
TGTGCCAGCAGTAGGGGTGCAACTAATGAAAAACTGTTTTTT
CASSRGATNEKLFF
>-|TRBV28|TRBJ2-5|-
TGTGCCAGCAGGGTCAGGCTAAACCAAGAGACCCAGTACTTC
CASRVRLNQETQYF
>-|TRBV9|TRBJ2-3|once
TGTGCCAGCAGCGGAGAGGGTGGCTTACTTACGCAGTATTTT
CASSGEGGLLTQYF
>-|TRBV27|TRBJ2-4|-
TGTGCCAGCAGTTTAGGGCAGGGGCATGGCATTCAGTACTTC
CASSLGQGHGIQYF
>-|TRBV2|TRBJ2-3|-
TGTGCCAGCAGTGAAGGAGAGACTAGCACAGATACGCAGTATTTT
CASSEGETSTDTQYF
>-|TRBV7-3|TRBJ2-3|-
TGTGCCAGCAGCCTCCTTTTCGAGGATACGCAGTATTTT
CASSLLFEDTQYF
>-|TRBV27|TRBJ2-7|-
TGTGCCAGCAGTTTGGTTTCCGGGAATGGTCCCTACGAGCAGTACTTC
CASSLVSGNGPYEQYF
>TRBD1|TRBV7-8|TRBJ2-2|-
TGTGCCAGCAGCTCGACAGGGATGGACACCGGGGAGCTGTTTTTT
CASSSTGMDTGELFF
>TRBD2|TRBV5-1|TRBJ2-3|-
TGCGCCAGTGGTGGACTAGCGGGAGCAGATACGCAGTATTTT
CASGGLAGADTQYF
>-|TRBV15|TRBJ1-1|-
TGTGCCACCAGCAGAGATGGGACGGATCTCGCTGAAGCTTTCTTT
CATSRDGTDLAEAFF
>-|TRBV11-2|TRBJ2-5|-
TGTGCCAGCAGTTCCCGACCTCGAAGGGAAGGACAAGAGACCCAGTACTTC
CASSSRPRREGQETQYF
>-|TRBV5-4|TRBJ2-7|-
TGTGCCAGCAGCTTGGAGAGGGGCCGAGAGGGTGGCGAGCAGTACTTC
CASSLERGREGGEQYF
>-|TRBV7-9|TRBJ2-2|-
TGTGCCAGCAGCGCGCTTCCCGGGGAGCTGTTTTTT
CASSALPGELFF
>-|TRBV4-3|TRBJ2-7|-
TGCGCCAGCAGCCAAGATTCGAACGGCTACGAGCAGTACTTC
CASSQDSNGYEQYF